This T cell receptor beta chain comes out of a study of T cell repertoires in cytomegalovirus infection. Overall study: CMV infection together with matching HLA type was indicated by public TCR beta signatures.

V shed 3 bases and J shed 7 bases, with 10 bases lying between them. The CDR3 totals 13 residues. CDR1 and CDR2 from the germline V gene are MDHEN and SYDVKM. This clonotype has more than one count but fewer than ten. Antigen unknown. TCRdb called the reads again in MiXCR, with one record for every CDR3 protein. The repertoire consists of 200,000 to 250,000 distinct CDR3 sequences, with approximately 40% occurring once and the leading ten covering 59%. Whole-study results and caveats: The response measured ex vivo was dominated by TCR beta clonotypes (HLA-C-restricted and CMV-specific).

The V and J genes are TRBV28 and TRBJ1-5, with D perhaps TRBD1 (5 bases). This TCR was recovered from a human donor in good health (CMV status not recorded). Some clones in this sample may be carry-over from other donors' samples. The sample in question was CD8+ T cells from cultured PBMCs, obtained from culture after CMV antigen stimulation. CDR3 protein: CASSLEGTQPQHF. The CDR3 bases are TGTGCCAGCAGTTTGGAAGGGACGCAGCCCCAGCATTTT.